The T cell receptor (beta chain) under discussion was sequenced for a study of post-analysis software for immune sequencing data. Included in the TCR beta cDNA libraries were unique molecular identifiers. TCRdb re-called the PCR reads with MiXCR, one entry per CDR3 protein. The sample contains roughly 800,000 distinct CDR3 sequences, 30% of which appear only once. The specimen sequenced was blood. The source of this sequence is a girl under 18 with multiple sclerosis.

The CDR3 sequence: CASSLVLAGELNEQFF. CDR3 DNA: TGCGCCAGCAGCTTGGTGCTAGCGGGAGAATTAAATGAGCAGTTCTTC. The V gene is TRBV5-1, the J gene TRBJ2-1; 10 positions match TRBD2. The ends lost 0 bases at V and 7 bases at J; junction bases unmatched: 7. The length of the CDR3 is 16 residues. Looked up from germline, CDR1 is SGHRS and CDR2 is YFSETQ.